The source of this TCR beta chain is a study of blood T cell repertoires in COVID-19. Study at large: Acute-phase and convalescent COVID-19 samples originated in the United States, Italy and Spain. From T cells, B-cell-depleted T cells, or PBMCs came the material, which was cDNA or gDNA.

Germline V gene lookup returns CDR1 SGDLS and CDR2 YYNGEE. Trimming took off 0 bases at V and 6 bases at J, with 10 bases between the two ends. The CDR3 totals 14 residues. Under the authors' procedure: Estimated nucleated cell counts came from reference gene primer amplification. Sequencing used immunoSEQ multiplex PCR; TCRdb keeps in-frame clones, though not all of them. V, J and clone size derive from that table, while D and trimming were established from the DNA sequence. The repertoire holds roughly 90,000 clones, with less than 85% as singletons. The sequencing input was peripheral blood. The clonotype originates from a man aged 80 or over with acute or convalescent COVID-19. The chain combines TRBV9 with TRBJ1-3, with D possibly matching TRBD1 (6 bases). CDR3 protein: CASSVGAGENTIYF. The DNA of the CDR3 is TGTGCCAGCAGCGTAGGGGCAGGGGAAAACACCATATATTTT.